Presented here are 14 T cell receptor beta chains from one specimen sequenced in a study of blood T cell repertoires in COVID-19. Sequencing used immunoSEQ multiplex PCR; TCRdb keeps in-frame clones, though not all of them. Of about 120,000 clones listed, roughly four fifths are singletons. Sequenced material: peripheral blood. The receptor source for this set is an older woman with acute or convalescent COVID-19.

The chain couples TRBV29-1 to TRBJ1-1; no firm D call. The CDR3 is 13 amino acids. Per the germline V gene, CDR1 is SQVTM and CDR2 is ANQGSEA. Trimming took 5 bases from V and 0 from J, leaving 10 bases between them. For the CDR3, the DNA is TGCAGCGTTACCCAGGCCTTGAACACTGAAGCTTTCTTT. This translates into CSVTQALNTEAFF.

The V and J genes are TRBV7-6 and TRBJ1-2; 7 bases fit TRBD1. V trimming: 4 bases; J trimming: 7 bases; junction bases outside the gene matches: 9. The germline V gene has CDR1 SGHVS and CDR2 FNYEAQ. The CDR3 totals 14 residues. The CDR3 reads CASSSSLDRAGYTF. The CDR3, as DNA: TGTGCCAGCAGCTCGAGTCTTGACAGGGCTGGCTACACCTTC.

The chain couples TRBV18 to TRBJ2-7, with 8 positions matching TRBD1. With V trimmed by 6 bases and J by 4 bases, 8 bases remained unmatched. Germline V gives CDR1 KGHSH, CDR2 LQKENI. This CDR3 is built from 14 residues. This CDR3 reads CASSRGQGRYEQYF. The CDR3 region has the DNA TGTGCCAGCTCGCGCGGACAGGGCCGATACGAGCAGTACTTC.

The J gene is TRBJ1-5, the V gene TRBV9; D may be TRBD1 (5 bases). V gave up 3 bases and J gave up 0 bases, with 7 bases separating them. The CDR3 has 14 amino acids. Germline CDR1 and CDR2: SGDLS and YYNGEE. CDR3 sequence reads: CASSAGLSNQPQHF. The CDR3 nucleotides are TGTGCCAGCAGCGCGGGACTTAGCAATCAGCCCCAGCATTTT.

The gene calls are TRBV18 and TRBJ1-2; 10 nucleotides line up with TRBD1. V lost 6 bases, J lost 10 bases, and 5 bases stayed unmatched. The CDR3 runs 12 residues. Per the germline V gene, CDR1 is KGHSH and CDR2 is LQKENI. CDR3 bases: TGTGCCAGCTCGTCGACAGGGGGCGACTACACCTTC. As protein: CASSSTGGDYTF.

The CDR3 DNA reads as TGCGCCAGCAGCTCCGGGACAGCCCATGGATCGGAGGACCAGTACTTC. It is translated as CASSSGTAHGSEDQYF. J is TRBJ2-5 and V is TRBV5-1, with 7 bases matching TRBD1. The CDR3 runs 16 residues. V dropped 3 bases and J dropped 10; count of bases not matched to a gene: 18. Germline V CDR1 and CDR2: SGHRS, YFSETQ.

The CDR3 spells CASSLPGQEETQYF. Here the CDR3 DNA reads TGTGCCAGCAGCCTCCCGGGACAAGAAGAGACCCAGTACTTC. The chain links TRBV7-9 to TRBJ2-5; possibly TRBD1 for D (6 bases). Germline CDR1 is SEHNR and CDR2 is FQNEAQ (reference sequence). Trimming removed 5 bases at V and 3 bases at J, with 13 bases between. The CDR3 has 14 amino acids.

The rearrangement joins TRBV24-1 to TRBJ1-4; a possible D gene is TRBD1 (5 bases). V was clipped by 4 bases and J by 6 bases, with 17 bases between them. This CDR3 has 16 residues. From germline, CDR1 is KGHDR and CDR2 SFDVKD. The CDR3 nucleotides are TGTGCCACCAGTGACACACACAGAGGGGAGGATGAAAAACTGTTTTTT. This translates into CATSDTHRGEDEKLFF.

The rearrangement joins TRBV14 to TRBJ1-1; D not certain. Trimming took 5 bases from V and 6 from J, leaving 10 bases between them. CDR3 length: 12 residues. Germline V gives CDR1 SGHDN, CDR2 FVKESK. The CDR3 is CASSIDLAEAFF. In nucleotides, the CDR3 is TGTGCCAGCAGCATTGACTTGGCTGAAGCTTTCTTT.

Remarks on this clone: Germline is not matched at one junction end, which may reflect a read error. The chain has TRBV19 and TRBJ2-1, with TRBD2 identical over 11 bases. From germline, CDR1 is LNHDA and CDR2 SQIVND (reference sequence). This CDR3 contains 14 residues. The CDR3 spells CASNIAGGWNEQFF. Written as DNA, the CDR3 is TGTGCCAGTAATATAGCGGGGGGGTGGAATGAGCAGTTCTTC.

J is TRBJ1-5 and V is TRBV30; D is unresolved. Trimming removed 0 bases from V and 4 bases from J, with 7 bases in between. This CDR3 spans 13 amino acids. Germline CDR1 reads GTSNPN; CDR2 reads SVGIG (reference sequence). CDR3 bases: TGTGCCTGGAGTGTTTTAGAGAATCAGCCCCAGCATTTT. Translating gives CAWSVLENQPQHF.

This clone has just a few counts. The rearrangement links TRBV28 to TRBJ2-3, with 8 positions matching TRBD2. V shed 2 bases, J shed 1 base, and the junction held 8 bases outside the gene matches. Germline V gives CDR1 MDHEN, CDR2 SYDVKM. The CDR3 covers 17 residues. CDR3 sequence: CASSLGAAGVGTDTQYF. The CDR3 nucleotides are TGTGCCAGCAGTTTAGGTGCAGCGGGGGTGGGCACAGATACGCAGTATTTT.

The rearrangement links TRBV7-2 to TRBJ1-6; D gene ambiguous. The CDR3 spans 15 residues. Germline V gene sequence: CDR1 SGHTA, CDR2 FQGNSA. V lost 1 base, J lost 7 bases, and 11 bases lay in between. In DNA, the CDR3 is TGTGCCAGCAGCTTAGTAGTCTCTCCCAATTCACCCCTCCACTTT. Encoded protein: CASSLVVSPNSPLHF.

The chain uses TRBV5-1 and TRBJ1-1, with D perhaps matching TRBD1 (6 bases). V was clipped by 0 bases and J by 4 bases, with 10 bases between them. CDR1 and CDR2 from the germline V gene are SGHRS and YFSETQ. This CDR3 contains 14 residues. The CDR3 region is CASSLAQGPTEAFF. CDR3 sequence (DNA): TGCGCCAGCAGCTTGGCACAGGGCCCCACTGAAGCTTTCTTT. Supplemented by reference TRBV5-1 and TRBJ1-1, the full variable domain reads KAGVTQTPRYLIKTRGQQVTLSCSPISGHRSVSWYQQTPGQGLQFLFEYFSETQRNKGNFPGRFSGRQFSNSRSEMNVSTLELGDSALYLCASSLAQGPTEAFFGQGTRLTVV.